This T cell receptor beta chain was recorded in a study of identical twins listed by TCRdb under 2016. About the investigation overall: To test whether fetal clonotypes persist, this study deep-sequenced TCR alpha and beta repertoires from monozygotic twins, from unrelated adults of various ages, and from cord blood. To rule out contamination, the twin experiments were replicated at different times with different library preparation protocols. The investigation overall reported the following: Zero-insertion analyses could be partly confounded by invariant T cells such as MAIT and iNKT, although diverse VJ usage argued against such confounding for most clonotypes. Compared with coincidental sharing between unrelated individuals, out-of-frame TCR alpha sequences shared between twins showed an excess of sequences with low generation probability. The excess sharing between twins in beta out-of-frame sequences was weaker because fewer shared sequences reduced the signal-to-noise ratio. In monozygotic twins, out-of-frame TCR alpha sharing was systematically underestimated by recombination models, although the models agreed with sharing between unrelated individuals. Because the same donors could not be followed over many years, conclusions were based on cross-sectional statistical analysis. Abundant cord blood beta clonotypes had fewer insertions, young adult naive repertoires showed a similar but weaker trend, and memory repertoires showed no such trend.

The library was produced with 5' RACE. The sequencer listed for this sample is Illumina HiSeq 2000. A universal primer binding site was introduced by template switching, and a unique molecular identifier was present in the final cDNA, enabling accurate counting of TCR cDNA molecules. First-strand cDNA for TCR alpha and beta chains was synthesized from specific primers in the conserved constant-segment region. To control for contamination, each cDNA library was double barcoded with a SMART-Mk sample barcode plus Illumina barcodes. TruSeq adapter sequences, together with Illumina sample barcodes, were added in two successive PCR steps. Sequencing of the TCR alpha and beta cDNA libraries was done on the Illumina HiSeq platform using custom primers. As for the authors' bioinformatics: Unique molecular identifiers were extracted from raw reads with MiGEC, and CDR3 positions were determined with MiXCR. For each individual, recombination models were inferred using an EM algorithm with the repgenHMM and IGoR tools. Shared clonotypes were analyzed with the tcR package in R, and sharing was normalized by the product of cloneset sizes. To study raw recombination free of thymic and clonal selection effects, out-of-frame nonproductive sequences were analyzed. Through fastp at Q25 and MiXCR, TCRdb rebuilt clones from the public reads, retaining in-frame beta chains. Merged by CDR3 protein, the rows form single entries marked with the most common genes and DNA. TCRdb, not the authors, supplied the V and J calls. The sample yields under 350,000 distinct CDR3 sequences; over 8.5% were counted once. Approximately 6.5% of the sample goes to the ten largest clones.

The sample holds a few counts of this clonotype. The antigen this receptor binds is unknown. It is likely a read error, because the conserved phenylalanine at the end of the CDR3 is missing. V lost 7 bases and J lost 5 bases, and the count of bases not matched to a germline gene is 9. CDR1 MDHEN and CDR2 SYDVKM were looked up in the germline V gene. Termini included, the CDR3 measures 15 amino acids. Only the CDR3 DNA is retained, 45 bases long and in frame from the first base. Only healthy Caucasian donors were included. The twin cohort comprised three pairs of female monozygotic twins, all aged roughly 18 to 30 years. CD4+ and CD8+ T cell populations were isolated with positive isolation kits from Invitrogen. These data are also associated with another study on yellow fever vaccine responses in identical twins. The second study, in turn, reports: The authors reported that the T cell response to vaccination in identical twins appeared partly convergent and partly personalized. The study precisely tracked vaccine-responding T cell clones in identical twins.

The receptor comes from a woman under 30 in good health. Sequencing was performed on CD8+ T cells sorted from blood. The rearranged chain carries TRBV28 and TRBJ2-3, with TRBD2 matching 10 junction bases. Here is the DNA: TGTGCCAGCACGCCGAGCGGGAGGGCTGTAGATACGCAGTATTTA. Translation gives CASTPSGRAVDTQYL.